This T cell receptor beta chain derives from a study of T cells in Graves' hyperthyroidism and ophthalmopathy. This clonotype has a handful of counts. Ophthalmopathy patients all had a Clinical Activity Score of at least 3, a NOSPECS grade of at least 4 and disease under 3 months old. Researchers barred patients who had uncontrolled infection, other autoimmune disease, pregnancy or lactation. Every diagnosis used clinical symptoms, serum thyroxine and TRAb, thyroid ultrasound and orbital computed tomography. The source material, RNA transcripts, was used to amplify TCR beta CDR3 regions. Using the HTBI primer set, a first-round RT-PCR was run on the TCR CDR3. TCRdb itself ran the multiplex PCR reads through MiXCR, one entry per CDR3 protein. The sample holds 350,000 to 450,000 distinct CDR3 sequences, around 15% seen once. Trimming left V 1 base short and J 0 bases short, with 4 bases between. The germline V gene has CDR1 SGHRS and CDR2 YFSETQ. The CDR3 covers 14 residues.

The sample comprised blood. This TCR was recovered from a man aged 50-60 years with Graves' ophthalmopathy. The chain joins TRBV5-1 to TRBJ1-4; D call uncertain. The CDR3: CASSLLATNEKLFF. CDR3 DNA: TGCGCCAGCAGCTTGCTTGCAACTAATGAAAAACTGTTTTTT.